The entry below gives a single T cell receptor beta chain sequence along with its context. Its antigen is as yet unknown. The data derive from a study of neurological immune-mediated disorders. The study's findings and limits: No sharing of CDR3 amino acid sequences was observed among expanded clones across subjects, suggesting private repertoires in all groups.

Template-switch 5'RACE cDNA synthesis added a 10-nucleotide unique molecular identifier. Over 170 million TCR-beta sequences, together covering 15-18 subjects, were produced by every individual sequencing run that was carried out. Via MiXCR, TCRdb re-called the 5' RACE reads, giving one row per CDR3 protein. The sample yields around 47,000 distinct CDR3 sequences, roughly 21% seen once. J lost 4 bases, V lost 5 bases, and 17 bases had no gene match. CDR3 length equals 18 residues. Germline-derived CDR1 and CDR2 are SGHRS and YFSETQ. As for time point: technical triplicate 3. The TCR sequence derives from a man aged 60 to 75 with HTLV-1-associated myelopathy (HAM/TSP). This chain joins TRBV5-1 and TRBJ2-3; 9 positions agree with TRBD1. Sample: PBMCs. The CDR3 sequence: CASSSGTGYGEGADTQYF. The CDR3, as DNA: TGCGCCAGCAGTTCCGGGACAGGGTATGGAGAGGGAGCAGATACGCAGTATTTT.